This T cell receptor beta chain was sequenced in a study of CD8+ T cells in alopecia areata. Study outcomes and limitations: Among the top 100, expanded CD8+ clones were significantly decreased by tofacitinib, as was scalp clonality. Sequences from scalp samples also cover resident alphabeta T cells of normal skin. Researchers reported that TCR sharing among patients proved less clear than in mice, possibly HLA-linked.

Reverse transcription of extracted RNA yielded cDNA, which provided the sequencing template. Sequencing used immunoSEQ multiplex PCR; TCRdb keeps in-frame clones, though not all of them. The sample has 150,000 to 200,000 clones, less than 70% seen once; the top ten hold about 1.3%. This sample's treatment: oral pan-JAK inhibitor, 5-10 mg twice daily. Lesional scalp punch biopsies and peripheral blood were collected from alopecia areata patients. V was cut by 3 bases and J by 6 bases, with 8 bases left in between. This CDR3 has 13 amino acids. Germline CDR1 and CDR2: MNHEY and SMNVEV (reference sequence). To note about this clone: What it binds is not known.

Source: CD4+ T cells sorted from blood, taken around week 49, from a patient treated with tofacitinib. The receptor comes from a human donor with alopecia areata. This rearrangement joins TRBV27 to TRBJ2-2; perhaps TRBD1 as D (5 bases). The CDR3 loop reads CASSFRGAGELFF. The CDR3 DNA reads TGTGCCAGCAGTTTTAGGGGCGCCGGGGAGCTGTTTTTT.